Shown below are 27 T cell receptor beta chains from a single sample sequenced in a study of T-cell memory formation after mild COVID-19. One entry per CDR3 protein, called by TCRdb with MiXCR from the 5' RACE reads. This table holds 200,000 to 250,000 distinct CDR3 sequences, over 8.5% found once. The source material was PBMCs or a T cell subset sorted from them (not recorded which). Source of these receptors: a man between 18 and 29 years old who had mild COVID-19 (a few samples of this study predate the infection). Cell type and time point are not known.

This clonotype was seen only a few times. CDR3 region: CASSDRPSRWGFF. In nucleotides, the CDR3 is TGTGCCAGCAGTGATCGGCCTAGCAGGTGGGGTTTCTTT. V and J are TRBV2 and TRBJ1-1; D not resolved. Trimming pared 3 bases from V and 13 bases from J, leaving 18 bases between. Germline lookup yields CDR1 SNHLY and CDR2 FYNNEI. There are 13 residues in the CDR3.

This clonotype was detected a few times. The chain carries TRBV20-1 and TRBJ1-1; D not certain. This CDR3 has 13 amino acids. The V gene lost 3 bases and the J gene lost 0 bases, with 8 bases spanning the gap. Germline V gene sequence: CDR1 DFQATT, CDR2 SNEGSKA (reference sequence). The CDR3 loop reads CSASGHLNTEAFF. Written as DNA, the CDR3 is TGCAGTGCTAGTGGGCACTTGAACACTGAAGCTTTCTTT.

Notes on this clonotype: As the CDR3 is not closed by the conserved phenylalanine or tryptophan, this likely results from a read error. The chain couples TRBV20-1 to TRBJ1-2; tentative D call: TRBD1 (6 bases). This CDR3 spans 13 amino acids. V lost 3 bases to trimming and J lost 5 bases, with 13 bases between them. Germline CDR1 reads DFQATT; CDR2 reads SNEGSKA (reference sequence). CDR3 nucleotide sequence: TGCAGTGCTAGTGAACAGGGTTATTATGGCTACACCTTA. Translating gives CSASEQGYYGYTL.

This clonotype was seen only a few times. The CDR3 sequence: CASSSGQGWGSPLHF. Written as DNA, the CDR3 is TGTGCCAGCAGCTCAGGACAGGGCTGGGGTTCACCCCTCCACTTT. The J gene is TRBJ1-6, the V gene TRBV7-9, with 8 bases that match TRBD1. The V gene's germline CDR1 is SEHNR and CDR2 FQNEAQ (reference sequence). The ends lost 4 bases at V and 9 bases at J; junction bases unmatched: 8. The CDR3 consists of 15 residues.

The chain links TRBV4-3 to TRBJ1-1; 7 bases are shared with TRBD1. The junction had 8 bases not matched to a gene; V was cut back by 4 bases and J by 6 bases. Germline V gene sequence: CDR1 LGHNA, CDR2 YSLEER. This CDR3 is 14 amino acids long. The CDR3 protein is CASSPHGQVPEAFF. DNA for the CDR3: TGCGCCAGCAGCCCGCACGGACAGGTCCCTGAAGCTTTCTTT.

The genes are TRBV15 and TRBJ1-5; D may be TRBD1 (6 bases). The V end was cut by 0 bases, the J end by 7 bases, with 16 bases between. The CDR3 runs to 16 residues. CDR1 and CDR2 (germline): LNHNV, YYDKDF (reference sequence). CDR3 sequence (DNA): TGTGCCACCAGCAGAGATGGGGGCTTGGGGGACCAGCCCCAGCATTTT. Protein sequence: CATSRDGGLGDQPQHF.

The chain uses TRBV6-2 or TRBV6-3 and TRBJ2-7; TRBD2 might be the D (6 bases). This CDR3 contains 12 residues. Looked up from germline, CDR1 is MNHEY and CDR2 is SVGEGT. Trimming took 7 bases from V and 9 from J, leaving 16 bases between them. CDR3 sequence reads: CASNAMRGGQYF. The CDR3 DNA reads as TGTGCCAGCAACGCAATGCGGGGTGGGCAGTACTTC.

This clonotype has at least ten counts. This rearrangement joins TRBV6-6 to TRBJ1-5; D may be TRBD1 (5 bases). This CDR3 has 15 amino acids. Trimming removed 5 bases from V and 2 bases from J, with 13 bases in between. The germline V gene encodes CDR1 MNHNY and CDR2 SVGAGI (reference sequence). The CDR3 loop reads CASSPLAGRNQPQHF. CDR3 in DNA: TGTGCCAGCAGTCCCCTGGCGGGGCGCAATCAGCCCCAGCATTTT.

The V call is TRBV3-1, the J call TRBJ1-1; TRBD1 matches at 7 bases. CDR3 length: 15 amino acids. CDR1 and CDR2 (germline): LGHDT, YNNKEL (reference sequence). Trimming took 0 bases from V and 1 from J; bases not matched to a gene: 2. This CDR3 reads CASSQEGTENTEAFF. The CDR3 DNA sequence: TGTGCCAGCAGCCAAGAAGGGACAGAGAACACTGAAGCTTTCTTT.

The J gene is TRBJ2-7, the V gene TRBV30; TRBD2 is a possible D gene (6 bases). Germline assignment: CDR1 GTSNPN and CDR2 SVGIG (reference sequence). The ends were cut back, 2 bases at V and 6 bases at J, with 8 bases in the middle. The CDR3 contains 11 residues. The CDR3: CAWSLGGEQYF. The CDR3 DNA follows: TGTGCCTGGAGTTTGGGGGGCGAGCAGTACTTC. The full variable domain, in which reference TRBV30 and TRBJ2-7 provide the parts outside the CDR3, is SQTIHQWPATLVQPVGSPLSLECTVEGTSNPNLYWYRQAAGRGLQLLFYSVGIGQISSEVPQNLSASRPQDRQFILSSKKLLLSDSGFYLCAWSLGGEQYFGPGTRLTVT.

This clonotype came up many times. The CDR3 DNA reads as TGTGCCAGCAGCCCTCGCCCTGCGAACAATGAGCAGTTCTTC. Residues: CASSPRPANNEQFF. This chain connects TRBV7-2 to TRBJ2-1; D is undetermined. The CDR3 spans 14 residues. With 5 bases removed from V and 5 bases from J, the gap between germline ends came to 13 bases. The germline gives CDR1 SGHTA, CDR2 FQGNSA.

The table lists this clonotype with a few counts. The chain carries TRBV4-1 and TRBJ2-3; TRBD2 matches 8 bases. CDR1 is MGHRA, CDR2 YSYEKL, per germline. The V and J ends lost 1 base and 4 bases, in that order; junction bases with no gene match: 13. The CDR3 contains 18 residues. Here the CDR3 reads CASSQGPPVAGGADTQYF. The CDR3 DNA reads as TGCGCCAGCAGCCAAGGCCCCCCGGTCGCGGGGGGAGCAGATACGCAGTATTTT.

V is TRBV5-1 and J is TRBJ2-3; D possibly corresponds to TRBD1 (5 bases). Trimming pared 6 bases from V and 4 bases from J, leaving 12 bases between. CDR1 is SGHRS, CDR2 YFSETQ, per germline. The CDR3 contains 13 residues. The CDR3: CASKGQGADTQYF. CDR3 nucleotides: TGCGCCAGCAAGGGGCAGGGCGCAGATACGCAGTATTTT.

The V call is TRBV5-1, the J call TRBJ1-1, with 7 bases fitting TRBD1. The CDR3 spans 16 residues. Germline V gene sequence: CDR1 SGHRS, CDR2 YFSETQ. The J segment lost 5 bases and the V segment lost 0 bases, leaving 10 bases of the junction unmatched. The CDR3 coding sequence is TGCGCCAGCAGCTTGGGGGCAGGGGGTGCTCGGACTGAAGCTTTCTTT. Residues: CASSLGAGGARTEAFF.

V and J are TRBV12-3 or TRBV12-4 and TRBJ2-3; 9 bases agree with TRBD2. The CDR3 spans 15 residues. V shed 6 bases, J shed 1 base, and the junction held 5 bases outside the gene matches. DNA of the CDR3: TGTGCCAGCAGCGAGCTAGCGGGGCGCACAGATACGCAGTATTTT. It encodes CASSELAGRTDTQYF.

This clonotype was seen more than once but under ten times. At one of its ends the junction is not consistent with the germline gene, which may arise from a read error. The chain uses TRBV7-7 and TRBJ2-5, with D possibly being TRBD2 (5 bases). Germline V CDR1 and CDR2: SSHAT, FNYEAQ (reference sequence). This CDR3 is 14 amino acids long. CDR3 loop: CASSLATSMETQYF. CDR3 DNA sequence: TGTGCTAGCAGCTTAGCGACGAGCATGGAGACCCAGTACTTC.

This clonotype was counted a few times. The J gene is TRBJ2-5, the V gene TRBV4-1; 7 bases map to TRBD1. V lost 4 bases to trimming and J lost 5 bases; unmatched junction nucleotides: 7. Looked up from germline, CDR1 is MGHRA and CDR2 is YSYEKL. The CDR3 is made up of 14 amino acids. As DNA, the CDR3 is TGCGCCAGCAGCCTGACAGGGTTCGAGGAGACCCAGTACTTC. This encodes CASSLTGFEETQYF.

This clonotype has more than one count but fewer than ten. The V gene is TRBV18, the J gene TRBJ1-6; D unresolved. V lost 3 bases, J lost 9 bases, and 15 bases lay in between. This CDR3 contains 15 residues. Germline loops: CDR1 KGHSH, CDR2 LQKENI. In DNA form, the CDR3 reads TGTGCCAGCTCACCTGTAGTAGGATTCGGTTCACCCCTCCACTTT. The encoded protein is CASSPVVGFGSPLHF.

The CDR3 loop reads CATSEPLAGTRKDTQYF. DNA of the CDR3: TGTGCCACCAGTGAACCGTTAGCGGGTACCCGCAAAGATACGCAGTATTTT. V gene TRBV24-1 combines with J gene TRBJ2-3, with 7 positions matching TRBD2. The V segment lost 4 bases and the J segment 5 bases; nucleotides outside the gene matches: 14. The germline V gene encodes CDR1 KGHDR and CDR2 SFDVKD. CDR3 length: 17 amino acids.

The CDR3 coding sequence is TGTGCCACCAGTGACCCCGCACCCCGGGCCGATACGCAGTATTTT. It encodes CATSDPAPRADTQYF. V and J are TRBV24-1 and TRBJ2-3, with no clear D. Germline values: CDR1 KGHDR, CDR2 SFDVKD. This CDR3 region has 15 residues. Deletions cut 4 bases from V and 6 bases from J, with 16 bases between.

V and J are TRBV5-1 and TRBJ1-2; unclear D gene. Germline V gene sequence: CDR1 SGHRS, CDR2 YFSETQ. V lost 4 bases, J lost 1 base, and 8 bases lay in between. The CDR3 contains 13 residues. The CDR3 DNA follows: TGCGCCAGCAGCGACGACGGTAACTATGGCTACACCTTC. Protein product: CASSDDGNYGYTF.

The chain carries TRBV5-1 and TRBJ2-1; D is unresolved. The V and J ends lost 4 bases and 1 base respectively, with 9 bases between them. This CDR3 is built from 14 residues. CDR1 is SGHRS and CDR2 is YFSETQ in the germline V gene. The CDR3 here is CASSPSHSYNEQFF. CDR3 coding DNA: TGCGCCAGCAGCCCCTCGCATTCCTACAATGAGCAGTTCTTC.

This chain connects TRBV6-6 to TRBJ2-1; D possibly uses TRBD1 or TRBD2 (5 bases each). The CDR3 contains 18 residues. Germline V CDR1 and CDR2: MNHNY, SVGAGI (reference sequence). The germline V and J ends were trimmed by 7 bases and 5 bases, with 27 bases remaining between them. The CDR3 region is CASNHRVGGSERDNEQFF. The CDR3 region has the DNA TGTGCCAGCAACCATCGGGTTGGGGGATCGGAACGGGACAATGAGCAGTTCTTC.

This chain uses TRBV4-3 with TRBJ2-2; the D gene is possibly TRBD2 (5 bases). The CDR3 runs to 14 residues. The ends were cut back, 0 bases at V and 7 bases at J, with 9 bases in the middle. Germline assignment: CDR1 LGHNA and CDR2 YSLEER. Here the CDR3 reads CASSQDGVIGELFF. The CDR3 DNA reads TGCGCCAGCAGCCAAGACGGGGTAATCGGGGAGCTGTTTTTT.

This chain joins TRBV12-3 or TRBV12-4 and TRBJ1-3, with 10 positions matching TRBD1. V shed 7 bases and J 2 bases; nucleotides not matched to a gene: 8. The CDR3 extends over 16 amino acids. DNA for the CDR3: TGTGCCAGCAAGGACAGGGGGGTTTTCACTGGAAACACCATATATTTT. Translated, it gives CASKDRGVFTGNTIYF.

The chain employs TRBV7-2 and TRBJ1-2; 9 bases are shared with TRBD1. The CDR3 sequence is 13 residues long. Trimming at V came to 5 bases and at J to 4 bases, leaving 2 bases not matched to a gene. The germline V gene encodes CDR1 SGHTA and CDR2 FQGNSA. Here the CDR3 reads CASSPTGGYGYTF. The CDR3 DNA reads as TGTGCCAGCAGCCCGACAGGGGGCTATGGCTACACCTTC.

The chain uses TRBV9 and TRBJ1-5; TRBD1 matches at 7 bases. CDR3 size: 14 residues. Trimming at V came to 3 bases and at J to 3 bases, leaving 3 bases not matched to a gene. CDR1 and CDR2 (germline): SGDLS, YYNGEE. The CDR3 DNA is TGTGCCAGCAGCGCGGGACAGATCAATCAGCCCCAGCATTTT. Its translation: CASSAGQINQPQHF.